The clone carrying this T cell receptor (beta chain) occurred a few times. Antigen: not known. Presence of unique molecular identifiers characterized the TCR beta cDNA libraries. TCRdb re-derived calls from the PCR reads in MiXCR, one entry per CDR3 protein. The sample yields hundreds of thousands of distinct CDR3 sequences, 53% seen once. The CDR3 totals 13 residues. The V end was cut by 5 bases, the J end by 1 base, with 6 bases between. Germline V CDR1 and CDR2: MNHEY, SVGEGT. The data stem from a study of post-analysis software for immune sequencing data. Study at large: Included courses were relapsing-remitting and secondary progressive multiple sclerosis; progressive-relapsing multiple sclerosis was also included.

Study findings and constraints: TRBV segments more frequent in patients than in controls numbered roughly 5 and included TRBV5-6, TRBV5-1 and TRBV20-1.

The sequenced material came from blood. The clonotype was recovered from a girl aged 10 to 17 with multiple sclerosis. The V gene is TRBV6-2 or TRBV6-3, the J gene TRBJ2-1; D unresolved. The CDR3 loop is CASSAVSYNEQFF. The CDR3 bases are TGTGCCAGCAGTGCCGTATCCTACAATGAGCAGTTCTTC.